The clone carrying this TCR beta chain has a count of ten or more. What it recognizes is unknown. MiXCR was run by TCRdb on the 5' RACE reads, yielding one entry per CDR3 protein. There are approximately 60,000 distinct CDR3 sequences in the sample; over 4% occur only once, and about 2.4% lies in the top ten. The CDR3 totals 15 residues. Per germline, CDR1 SEHNR and CDR2 FQNEAQ (reference sequence). The V gene end was trimmed by 5 bases and the J gene end by 0 bases; junction bases not matched to a gene: 5. The data derive from a study of neurological immune-mediated disorders. General observations from the study: Private repertoires in all groups were suggested by the finding that expanded clones across subjects shared no CDR3 amino acid sequences.

Input material: PBMCs. The V and J genes are TRBV7-9 and TRBJ1-1; TRBD1 matches 8 bases. The TCR was taken from a man aged 45-60 years with multiple sclerosis. The CDR3 sequence: CASSRWTGMNTEAFF. CDR3 sequence (DNA): TGTGCCAGCAGCCGTTGGACAGGGATGAACACTGAAGCTTTCTTT.